Shown below are 13 T cell receptor beta chains from a single sample sequenced in a study of cytomegalovirus exposure and HLA in healthy donors. PCR used 60 Vbeta primers and 13 Jbeta primers. TCRdb keeps only in-frame clones here, not all; method: immunoSEQ multiplex PCR. The sample consists of some 130,000 clones, 60% to 80% of them appearing once. The sample comprised PBMCs. These TCRs come from a male donor in good health and CMV-seronegative.

The V call is TRBV4-3, the J call TRBJ1-4; D remains unclear. The CDR3 is 14 amino acids. Trimming left V 8 bases short and J 8 bases short, with 18 bases between. Looked up from germline, CDR1 is LGHNA and CDR2 is YSLEER. In nucleotides, the CDR3 is TGCGCCAGCGCCTCGCGGGGAAACGAGGAAAAACTGTTTTTT. This gives the protein CASASRGNEEKLFF.

This clone was seen just once. The chain combines TRBV29-1 with TRBJ2-4; possible D gene TRBD2, 5 bases. The length of the CDR3 is 16 residues. Deletions cut 3 bases from V and 0 bases from J, with 15 bases between. Germline lookup yields CDR1 SQVTM and CDR2 ANQGSEA. This chain's CDR3 is CSVEDPQGLAKNIQYF. In DNA form, the CDR3 reads TGCAGCGTTGAGGATCCACAAGGACTAGCCAAAAACATTCAGTACTTC.

The V and J genes are TRBV14 and TRBJ1-2; TRBD1 aligns across 7 bases. Germline V gene sequence: CDR1 SGHDN, CDR2 FVKESK. This CDR3 has 21 amino acids. V trimming: 0 bases; J trimming: 4 bases; junction bases outside the gene matches: 23. In DNA, the CDR3 is TGTGCCAGCAGCCAAGAAAGTGCAAGTGAGACAGGGTACCCCCTCGTCTATGGCTACACCTTC. Its protein product is CASSQESASETGYPLVYGYTF.

The chain carries TRBV4-3 and TRBJ2-1, with TRBD1 matching 10 bases. V lost 0 bases to trimming and J lost 5 bases; unmatched junction nucleotides: 7. Per the germline V gene, CDR1 is LGHNA and CDR2 is YSLEER. The CDR3 is 17 amino acids. In DNA form, the CDR3 reads TGCGCCAGCAGCCAAGATCTCGGGGGGACAGGGGACAATGAGCAGTTCTTC. Its protein product is CASSQDLGGTGDNEQFF.

The chain carries TRBV11-2 and TRBJ2-5; D may be TRBD2 (5 bases). The DNA end lines up better with TRBJ2-7; the J call may be wrong. The CDR3 runs to 15 residues. Looked up from germline, CDR1 is SGHAT and CDR2 is FQNNGV. CDR3 nucleotides: TGTGCCAGCAGCTTAGGTAGCGTTACGATCTACGAGCAGTACTTC. Protein product: CASSLGSVTIYEQYF.

In DNA form, the CDR3 reads TGTCCCTTACTGGCTCCCTCTGCGGAAGAGACCCAGTACTTC. Its translation is CPLLAPSAEETQYF. The chain has TRBV7-6 and TRBJ2-5; no firm D call. In germline, CDR1 is SGHVS, CDR2 FNYEAQ. The CDR3 is 14 residues long.

This clone was seen a single time. DNA for the CDR3: TGTGCCAGCAGCCAAGCTACAGGGGGTAATTCACCCCTCCACTTT. This gives the protein CASSQATGGNSPLHF. The chain has TRBV4-2 and TRBJ1-6; TRBD1 agrees at 8 bases. Looked up from germline, CDR1 is LGHNA and CDR2 is YNFKEQ. Losses at the gene ends were 1 base for V and 6 bases for J; bases not matched to a gene: 2. The CDR3 is made up of 15 amino acids.

The gene calls are TRBV16 and TRBJ1-1, with D maybe TRBD1 (6 bases). CDR3 length: 14 amino acids. Trimming removed 7 bases from V and 5 bases from J, with 17 bases in between. Germline assignment: CDR1 KGHSY and CDR2 FQNENV. CDR3 amino acids: CASTMGKGGTEAFF. CDR3 coding DNA: TGTGCCAGCACCATGGGTAAGGGGGGGACTGAAGCTTTCTTT.

This clone turned up a few times. The CDR3 loop reads CASSQGQGDEYTQYF. The CDR3 DNA sequence: TGCGCCAGCAGCCAGGGCCAGGGGGACGAGTATACGCAGTATTTT. The chain uses TRBV5-1 and TRBJ2-3, with TRBD1 identical over 7 bases. The CDR3 is 15 amino acids. The V segment lost 4 bases and the J segment 7 bases; nucleotides outside the gene matches: 12. Germline-derived CDR1 and CDR2 are SGHRS and YFSETQ. The variable domain in full, completed from reference TRBV5-1 and TRBJ2-3, reads KAGVTQTPRYLIKTRGQQVTLSCSPISGHRSVSWYQQTPGQGLQFLFEYFSETQRNKGNFPGRFSGRQFSNSRSEMNVSTLELGDSALYLCASSQGQGDEYTQYFGPGTRLTVL.

This clone appeared a single time. The chain links TRBV6-1 to TRBJ2-7; TRBD1 might be the D (5 bases). This CDR3 has 13 amino acids. V was trimmed by 6 bases and J by 1 base, leaving 10 bases between them. CDR1 is MNHNS and CDR2 is SASEGT in the germline V gene. CDR3 sequence (DNA): TGTGCCAGCAGACAGGTCCCTTCCTACGAGCAGTACTTC. Translating it yields CASRQVPSYEQYF.

This chain joins TRBV9 and TRBJ2-3; D is uncertain. In germline, CDR1 is SGDLS, CDR2 YYNGEE. The CDR3 consists of 14 residues. Between the trimmed V and J ends, which lost 0 bases and 6 bases, there was a span of 11 bases. The CDR3 coding sequence is TGTGCCAGCAGCGTAGCTGAGTCCGTCGATACGCAGTATTTT. As protein: CASSVAESVDTQYF.

This chain connects TRBV5-1 to TRBJ2-1; perhaps TRBD2 as D (6 bases). V was cut by 5 bases and J by 1 base, with 22 bases left in between. This CDR3 has 18 residues. CDR1 is SGHRS, CDR2 YFSETQ, per germline. The CDR3 region is CASRERGWGGDSYNEQFF. The CDR3 DNA is TGCGCCAGCAGGGAAAGAGGGTGGGGCGGGGATTCCTACAATGAGCAGTTCTTC.

The genes are TRBV9 and TRBJ1-1; 9 nucleotides align to TRBD1. V gave up 3 bases and J gave up 1 base; unmatched junction bases: 7. This CDR3 has 16 residues. Germline-derived CDR1 and CDR2 are SGDLS and YYNGEE. The CDR3 loop reads CASSADTGQGNTEAFF. The CDR3 nucleotides read TGTGCCAGCAGCGCTGACACGGGACAGGGGAACACTGAAGCTTTCTTT.